Listed here are 22 T cell receptor beta chains from one sample, sequenced in a study of blood T cell repertoires in COVID-19. Libraries were prepared by immunoSEQ multiplex PCR; TCRdb keeps only in-frame clonotypes and omits some of them. The sample lists around 130,000 clones; around 87% were seen once. Specimen: peripheral blood. The receptors originated from a human donor in a cohort sampled during active COVID-19.

This chain connects TRBV18 to TRBJ2-7; 8 bases align to TRBD1. J lost 7 bases, V lost 1 base, and 6 bases had no gene match. CDR3 length: 14 amino acids. The germline CDR1 and CDR2 sequences are KGHSH and LQKENI. CDR3 bases: TGTGCCAGCTCACCACTCACAGGGGGTCGGGAGCAGTACTTC. Protein sequence: CASSPLTGGREQYF.

The chain employs TRBV2 and TRBJ2-5, with 11 nucleotides matching TRBD2. With V trimmed by 7 bases and J by 2 bases, 3 bases remained unmatched. The CDR3 runs 14 residues. CDR1 and CDR2 (germline): SNHLY, FYNNEI. The CDR3 region has the DNA TGTGCCAGCAATCTAGCGGGGGGACAAGAGACCCAGTACTTC. It yields the protein CASNLAGGQETQYF.

This chain uses TRBV5-8 with TRBJ2-5; D is possibly TRBD1 (7 bases). CDR3 length equals 16 residues. The V gene lost 4 bases and the J gene lost 2 bases, with 18 bases spanning the gap. In germline, CDR1 is SGHTS, CDR2 YDEGEE. CDR3: CASSAGTAPLQETQYF. In nucleotides, the CDR3 is TGTGCCAGCAGCGCGGGGACAGCGCCCCTTCAAGAGACCCAGTACTTC.

The V call is TRBV30, the J call TRBJ1-2; tentatively, D is TRBD1 (5 bases). V was clipped by 3 bases and J by 4 bases, with 9 bases between them. Germline assignment: CDR1 GTSNPN and CDR2 SVGIG (reference sequence). The CDR3 length is 12 residues. CDR3 region: CAWRGRVYGYTF. CDR3 in DNA: TGTGCCTGGAGGGGCAGGGTCTATGGCTACACCTTC.

The chain is built from TRBV7-6 and TRBJ2-5; tentatively, D is TRBD2 (5 bases). The germline gives CDR1 SGHVS, CDR2 FNYEAQ. The V end lost 0 bases, the J end lost 1 base, and 15 bases lay between the germline ends. There are 17 residues in the CDR3. Here the CDR3 reads CASSLALTGISQETQYF. CDR3 DNA: TGTGCCAGCAGCTTAGCCCTTACCGGGATTTCCCAAGAGACCCAGTACTTC.

This chain uses TRBV10-3 with TRBJ1-2; 9 bases match TRBD1. The CDR3 consists of 15 residues. With V trimmed by 8 bases and J by 3 bases, 10 bases remained unmatched. The germline gives CDR1 ENHRY, CDR2 SYGVKD. The CDR3 coding sequence is TGTGCCATCGCCCCCGGCGGGGACAGGGACTATGGCTACACCTTC. It codes for CAIAPGGDRDYGYTF.

V is TRBV28 and J is TRBJ2-7, with a tentative D call TRBD2 (5 bases). Trimming took off 5 bases at V and 3 bases at J, with 11 bases between the two ends. CDR1 and CDR2 (germline): MDHEN, SYDVKM. The CDR3 runs to 13 residues. In DNA form, the CDR3 reads TGTGCCAGCAGTCCCGAGGGTTACTACGAGCAGTACTTC. Protein: CASSPEGYYEQYF.

The genes are TRBV29-1 and TRBJ2-2; no clear D. Germline CDR1 SQVTM, CDR2 ANQGSEA. This CDR3 comprises 12 residues. V lost 7 bases and J lost 5, with 11 bases in between. The CDR3 spells CSARRATGELFF. The CDR3 nucleotides are TGCAGCGCCCGTCGCGCGACCGGGGAGCTGTTTTTT.

This chain links TRBV28 with TRBJ2-5; a possible D gene is TRBD2 (5 bases). Trimming removed 7 bases at V and 7 bases at J, with 16 bases between. The germline CDR1 and CDR2 sequences are MDHEN and SYDVKM. This CDR3 region has 13 residues. CDR3 sequence: CASNNRREGTQYF. The CDR3 nucleotides read TGTGCCAGCAACAATAGACGGGAAGGGACCCAGTACTTC.

The gene calls are TRBV30 and TRBJ2-7; D perhaps matches TRBD2 (5 bases). Germline CDR1 and CDR2: GTSNPN and SVGIG (reference sequence). V was pared by 4 bases and J by 0 bases, with 10 bases between. The CDR3 contains 13 residues. CDR3 sequence (DNA): TGTGCCTGGAACCCCCGGGACTCCTACGAGCAGTACTTC. Translation: CAWNPRDSYEQYF.

The rearrangement uses TRBV7-6 and TRBJ2-3; 8 bases are shared with TRBD2. Germline V gene lookup returns CDR1 SGHVS and CDR2 FNYEAQ. Trimming took 5 bases from V and 2 from J; bases not matched to a gene: 9. CDR3 length equals 16 residues. CDR3 nucleotide sequence: TGTGCCAGCAGCCCCGCCCAGCGGGGGCCCACAGATACGCAGTATTTT. As protein: CASSPAQRGPTDTQYF.

This clone was counted once. This chain connects TRBV7-2 to TRBJ2-2, with 7 nucleotides matching TRBD2. Germline-derived CDR1 and CDR2 are SGHTA and FQGNSA. The V segment lost 5 bases and the J segment 3 bases; nucleotides outside the gene matches: 3. The CDR3 spans 14 residues. The DNA of the CDR3 is TGTGCCAGCAGCCCCCGGGGGGACACCGGGGAGCTGTTTTTT. The encoded protein is CASSPRGDTGELFF.

The chain joins TRBV6-5 to TRBJ1-6, with 8 bases fitting TRBD1. The ends lost 6 bases at V and 7 bases at J; junction bases unmatched: 8. The CDR3 has 15 residues. The germline V gene encodes CDR1 MNHEY and CDR2 SVGAGI. CDR3 nucleotides: TGTGCCAGCAGACTTAACAGGGGGGGAAATTCACCCCTCCACTTT. This translates into CASRLNRGGNSPLHF.

The V and J genes are TRBV7-9 and TRBJ2-2; 8 bases match TRBD2. This CDR3 spans 15 amino acids. In germline, CDR1 is SEHNR, CDR2 FQNEAQ (reference sequence). V was clipped by 5 bases and J by 4 bases; unmatched bases: 6. For the CDR3, the DNA is TGTGCCAGCAGCCGGCAGCGGGGGAGCACCGGGGAGCTGTTTTTT. It translates to CASSRQRGSTGELFF.

The chain links TRBV11-2 to TRBJ2-7; 8 bases are shared with TRBD1. The length of the CDR3 is 13 residues. J was trimmed by 5 bases and V by 5 bases; bases with no gene match: 5. The germline CDR1 and CDR2 sequences are SGHAT and FQNNGV. CDR3 coding DNA: TGTGCCAGCAGCCTCGGACAGGGACACGAGCAGTACTTC. This translates into CASSLGQGHEQYF.

V is TRBV18 and J is TRBJ2-1, with 7 bases lining up with TRBD2. Germline CDR1 is KGHSH and CDR2 is LQKENI. This CDR3 has 15 residues. V shed 6 bases, J shed 8 bases, and the junction held 13 bases outside the gene matches. CDR3 DNA: TGTGCCAGCTCGTCCGTTCTAGCGGTAAAGCATGAGCAGTTCTTC. It specifies CASSSVLAVKHEQFF.

This sequence joins TRBV4-1 and TRBJ2-7; 7 nucleotides align to TRBD1. CDR3 length equals 15 residues. CDR1 is MGHRA and CDR2 is YSYEKL in the germline V gene. V was clipped by 4 bases and J by 0 bases; unmatched bases: 6. Written as DNA, the CDR3 is TGCGCCAGCAGCCCCGGGACAGACAGCTCCTACGAGCAGTACTTC. Protein: CASSPGTDSSYEQYF.

The genes are TRBV27 and TRBJ2-1; D uncertain. V was cut by 2 bases and J by 4 bases, with 6 bases left in between. The CDR3 totals 13 residues. CDR1 is MNHEY and CDR2 is SMNVEV in the germline V gene (reference sequence). The CDR3 sequence is CASSLSAYNEQFF. The CDR3 DNA is TGTGCCAGCAGTTTAAGCGCTTACAATGAGCAGTTCTTC.

The V call is TRBV11-3, the J call TRBJ2-5; possible D gene TRBD1, 5 bases. Between the trimmed V and J ends, which lost 1 base and 5 bases, there was a span of 14 bases. Germline values: CDR1 SGHNT, CDR2 YENEEA. This CDR3 comprises 15 residues. The chain's CDR3 is CASSLGGHRHETQYF. In DNA, the CDR3 is TGTGCCAGCAGCTTAGGGGGCCACAGGCACGAGACCCAGTACTTC.

The J gene is TRBJ2-7, the V gene TRBV27; a weak D match, TRBD1 (6 bases). V was shortened by 3 bases and J by 2 bases, with 14 bases between the two germline ends. This CDR3 is built from 15 residues. The germline gives CDR1 MNHEY, CDR2 SMNVEV (reference sequence). CDR3 protein: CASSLGPGATYEQYF. DNA of the CDR3: TGTGCCAGCAGTTTGGGACCAGGGGCAACCTACGAGCAGTACTTC.

The CDR3 coding sequence is TGTGCCAGCAGGGGGACAGGGGGCATCTATGGCTACACCTTC. Its protein is CASRGTGGIYGYTF. The chain carries TRBV7-9 and TRBJ1-2; 12 positions agree with TRBD1. After removal of 6 bases from V and 4 bases from J, the junction contained 3 bases not matched to a gene. This CDR3 comprises 14 residues. CDR1 is SEHNR and CDR2 is FQNEAQ in the germline V gene (reference sequence).

In nucleotides, the CDR3 is TGTGCCAGCAGTGCTGGGCCTTCTGGCAATCAGCCCCAGCATTTT. This sequence encodes CASSAGPSGNQPQHF. The rearrangement uses TRBV2 and TRBJ1-5, with unresolved D. CDR1 and CDR2 from the germline V gene are SNHLY and FYNNEI. CDR3 length: 15 amino acids. Trimming took off 4 bases at V and 2 bases at J, with 12 bases between the two ends.